This T cell receptor (beta chain) comes out of a study of T-cell memory formation after mild COVID-19. The overall study: Most TCR clusters belonged to a single donor.

MiXCR, applied by TCRdb to the 5' RACE reads, yields one record per CDR3 protein. This repertoire shows a few hundred thousand distinct CDR3 sequences, about 15% found once; its top ten account for less than 25%. This clonotype has a handful of counts. V was pared by 3 bases and J by 1 base, with 12 bases between. CDR1 LGHDT and CDR2 YNNKEL come from the germline V gene (reference sequence). The CDR3 contains 15 residues. Specimen: PBMCs or a T cell subset sorted from them (not recorded which). The V gene is TRBV3-1, the J gene TRBJ1-1; tentative D call: TRBD1 (6 bases). This clonotype originated in a young man who had mild COVID-19 (a few samples of this study predate the infection). Cell type and time point are not known. As DNA, the CDR3 is TGTGCCAGCAGCCAGGACAGATCGAGGAACACTGAAGCTTTCTTT. It encodes CASSQDRSRNTEAFF.